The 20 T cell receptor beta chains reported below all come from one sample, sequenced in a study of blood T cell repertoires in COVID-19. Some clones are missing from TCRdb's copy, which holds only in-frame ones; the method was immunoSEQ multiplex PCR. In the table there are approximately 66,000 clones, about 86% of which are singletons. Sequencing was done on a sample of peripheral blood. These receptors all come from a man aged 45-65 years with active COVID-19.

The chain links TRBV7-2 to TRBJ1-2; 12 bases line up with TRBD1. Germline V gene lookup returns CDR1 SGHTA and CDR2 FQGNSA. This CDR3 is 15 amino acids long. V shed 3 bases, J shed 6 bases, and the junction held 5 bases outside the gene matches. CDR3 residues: CASSLGTGGMNGYTF. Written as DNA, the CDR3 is TGTGCCAGCAGCTTGGGGACAGGGGGCATGAATGGCTACACCTTC. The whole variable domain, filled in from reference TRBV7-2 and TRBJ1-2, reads GAGVSQSPSNKVTEKGKDVELRCDPISGHTALYWYRQSLGQGLEFLIYFQGNSAPDKSGLPSDRFSAERTGGSVSTLTIQRTQQEDSAVYLCASSLGTGGMNGYTFGSGTRLTVV.

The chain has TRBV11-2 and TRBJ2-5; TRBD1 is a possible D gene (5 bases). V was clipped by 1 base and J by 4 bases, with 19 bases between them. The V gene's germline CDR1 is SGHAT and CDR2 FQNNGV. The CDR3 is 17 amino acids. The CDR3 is CASSLGFSGSVRETQYF. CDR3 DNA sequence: TGTGCCAGCAGCTTAGGGTTTTCAGGGTCTGTTCGAGAGACCCAGTACTTC.

The CDR3 nucleotides are TGTGCTAGTGGTTTGGGTCGAACCGGGACAGGGGTTCCCAATGAGCAGTTCTTC. Protein product: CASGLGRTGTGVPNEQFF. This chain uses TRBV12-5 with TRBJ2-1; 10 bases are a match to TRBD1. The CDR3 contains 18 residues. The germline gives CDR1 LGHNT, CDR2 FRNRAP. V dropped 1 base and J dropped 6; count of bases not matched to a gene: 12.

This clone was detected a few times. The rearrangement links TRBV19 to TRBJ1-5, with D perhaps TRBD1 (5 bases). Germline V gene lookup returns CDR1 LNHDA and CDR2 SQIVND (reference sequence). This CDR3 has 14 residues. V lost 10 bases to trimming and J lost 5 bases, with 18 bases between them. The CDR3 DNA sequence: TGTGCCACCTCTCAGGGAAGAAGGGATCAGCCCCAGCATTTT. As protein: CATSQGRRDQPQHF.

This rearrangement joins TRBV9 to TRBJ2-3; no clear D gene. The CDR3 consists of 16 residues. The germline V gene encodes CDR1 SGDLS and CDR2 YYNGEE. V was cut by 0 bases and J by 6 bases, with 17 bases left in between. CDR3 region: CASSVGGGSVSDTQYF. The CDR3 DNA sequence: TGTGCCAGCAGCGTAGGAGGCGGCTCCGTTTCGGATACGCAGTATTTT.

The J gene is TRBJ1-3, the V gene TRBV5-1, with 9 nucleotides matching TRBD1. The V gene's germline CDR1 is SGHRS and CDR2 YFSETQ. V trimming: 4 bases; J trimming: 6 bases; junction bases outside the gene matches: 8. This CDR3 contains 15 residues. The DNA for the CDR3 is TGCGCCAGCAGCCCAACAGGGGGCAACGAAAACACCATATATTTT. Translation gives CASSPTGGNENTIYF.

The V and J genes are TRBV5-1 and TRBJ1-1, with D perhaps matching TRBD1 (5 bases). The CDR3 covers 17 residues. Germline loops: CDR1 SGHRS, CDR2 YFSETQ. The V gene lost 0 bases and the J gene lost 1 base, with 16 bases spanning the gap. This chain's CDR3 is CASSLAQMGGWNTEAFF. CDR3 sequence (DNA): TGCGCCAGCAGCTTGGCCCAGATGGGGGGTTGGAACACTGAAGCTTTCTTT. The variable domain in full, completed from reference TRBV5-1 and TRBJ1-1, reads KAGVTQTPRYLIKTRGQQVTLSCSPISGHRSVSWYQQTPGQGLQFLFEYFSETQRNKGNFPGRFSGRQFSNSRSEMNVSTLELGDSALYLCASSLAQMGGWNTEAFFGQGTRLTVV.

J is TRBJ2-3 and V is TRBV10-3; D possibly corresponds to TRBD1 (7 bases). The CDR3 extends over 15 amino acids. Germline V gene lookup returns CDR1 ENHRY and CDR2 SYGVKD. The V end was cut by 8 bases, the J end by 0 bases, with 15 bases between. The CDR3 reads CAIRGGGTSTDTQYF. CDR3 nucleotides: TGTGCCATCCGAGGGGGCGGGACGAGCACAGATACGCAGTATTTT.

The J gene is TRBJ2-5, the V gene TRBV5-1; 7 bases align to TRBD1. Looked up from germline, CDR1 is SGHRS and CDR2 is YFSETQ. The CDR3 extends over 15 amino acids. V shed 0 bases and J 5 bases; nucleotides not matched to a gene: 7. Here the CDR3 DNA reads TGCGCCAGCAGCTTGGATGGACAGGCCGCGGAGACCCAGTACTTC. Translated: CASSLDGQAAETQYF.

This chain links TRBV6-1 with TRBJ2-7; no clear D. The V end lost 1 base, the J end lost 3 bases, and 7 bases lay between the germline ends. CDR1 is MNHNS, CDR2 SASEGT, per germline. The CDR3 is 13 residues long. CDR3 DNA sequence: TGTGCCAGCAGTGAAGGGTCGGTCTACGAGCAGTACGTC. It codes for CASSEGSVYEQYV.

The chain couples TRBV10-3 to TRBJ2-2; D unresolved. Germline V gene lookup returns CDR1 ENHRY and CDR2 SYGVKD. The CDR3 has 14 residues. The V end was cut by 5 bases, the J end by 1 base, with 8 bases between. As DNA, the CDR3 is TGTGCCATCAGTCTGCAGGAGAACACCGGGGAGCTGTTTTTT. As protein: CAISLQENTGELFF.

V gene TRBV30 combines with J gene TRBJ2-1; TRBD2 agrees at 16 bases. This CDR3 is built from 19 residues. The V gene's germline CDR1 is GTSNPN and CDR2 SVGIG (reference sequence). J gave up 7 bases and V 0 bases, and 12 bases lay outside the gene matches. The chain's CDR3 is CAWSVGQSGTSGRVNEQFF. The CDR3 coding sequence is TGTGCCTGGAGTGTCGGGCAGTCCGGGACTAGCGGGAGGGTGAATGAGCAGTTCTTC.

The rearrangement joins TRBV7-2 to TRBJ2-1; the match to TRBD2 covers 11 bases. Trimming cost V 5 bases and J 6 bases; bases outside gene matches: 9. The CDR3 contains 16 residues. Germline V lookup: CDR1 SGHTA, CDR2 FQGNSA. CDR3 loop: CASSLQLAGVVNEQFF. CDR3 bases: TGTGCCAGCAGCCTACAACTAGCGGGAGTTGTCAATGAGCAGTTCTTC. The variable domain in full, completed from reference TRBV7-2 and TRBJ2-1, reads GAGVSQSPSNKVTEKGKDVELRCDPISGHTALYWYRQSLGQGLEFLIYFQGNSAPDKSGLPSDRFSAERTGGSVSTLTIQRTQQEDSAVYLCASSLQLAGVVNEQFFGPGTRLTVL.

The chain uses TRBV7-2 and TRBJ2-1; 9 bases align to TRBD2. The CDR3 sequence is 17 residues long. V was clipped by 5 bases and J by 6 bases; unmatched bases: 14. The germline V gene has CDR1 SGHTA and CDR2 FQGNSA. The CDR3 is CASSLRLAGTTGNEQFF. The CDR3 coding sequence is TGTGCCAGCAGCCTCAGGCTAGCGGGGACCACGGGCAATGAGCAGTTCTTC.

Here the CDR3 reads CASRRTGGSVATNEKLFF. The DNA of the CDR3 is TGTGCCAGTAGGAGGACAGGGGGCTCCGTGGCAACTAATGAAAAACTGTTTTTT. The chain uses TRBV19 and TRBJ1-4; 11 positions agree with TRBD1. Losses at the gene ends were 6 bases for V and 0 bases for J; bases not matched to a gene: 9. The CDR3 covers 18 residues. CDR1 and CDR2 from the germline V gene are LNHDA and SQIVND (reference sequence).

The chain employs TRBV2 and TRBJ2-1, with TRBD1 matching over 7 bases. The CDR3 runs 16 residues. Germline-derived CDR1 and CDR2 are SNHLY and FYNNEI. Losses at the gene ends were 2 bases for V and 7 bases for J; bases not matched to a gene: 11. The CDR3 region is CASSEIGQVIGNEQFF. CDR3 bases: TGTGCCAGCAGTGAAATCGGACAGGTAATAGGGAATGAGCAGTTCTTC. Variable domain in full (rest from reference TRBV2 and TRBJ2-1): EPEVTQTPSHQVTQMGQEVILRCVPISNHLYFYWYRQILGQKVEFLVSFYNNEISEKSEIFDDQFSVERPDGSNFTLKIRSTKLEDSAMYFCASSEIGQVIGNEQFFGPGTRLTVL.

CDR3 DNA: TGTGCCAGCAGTGACGGACAGGCTGACTATGGCTACACCTTC. Encoded protein: CASSDGQADYGYTF. V gene TRBV2 combines with J gene TRBJ1-2; 7 bases fit TRBD1. CDR1 is SNHLY and CDR2 is FYNNEI in the germline V gene. With 3 bases clipped from V and 3 bases from J, the junction kept 4 bases outside the gene matches. This CDR3 has 14 residues.

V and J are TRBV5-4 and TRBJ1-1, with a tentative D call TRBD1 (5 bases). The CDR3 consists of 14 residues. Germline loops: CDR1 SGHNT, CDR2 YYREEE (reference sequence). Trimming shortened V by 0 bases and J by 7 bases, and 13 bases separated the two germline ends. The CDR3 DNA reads TGTGCCAGCAGCTTGGAGAGCAGGGAGGTTGAAGCTTTCTTT. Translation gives CASSLESREVEAFF.

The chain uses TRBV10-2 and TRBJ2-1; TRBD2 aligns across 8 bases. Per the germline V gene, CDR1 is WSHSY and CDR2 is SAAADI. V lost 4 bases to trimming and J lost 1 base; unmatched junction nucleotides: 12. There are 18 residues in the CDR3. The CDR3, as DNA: TGCGCCAGCAGTGCCGCCGAAGTACTAGCGGCGTCCTACAATGAGCAGTTCTTC. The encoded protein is CASSAAEVLAASYNEQFF.

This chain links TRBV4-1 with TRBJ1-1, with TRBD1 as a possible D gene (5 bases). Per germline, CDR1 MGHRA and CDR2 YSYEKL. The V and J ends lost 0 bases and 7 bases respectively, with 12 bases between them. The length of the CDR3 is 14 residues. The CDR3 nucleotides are TGCGCCAGCAGCCAAGATAGGGTACAGGATGAAGCTTTCTTT. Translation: CASSQDRVQDEAFF.